The 27 T cell receptor beta chains listed next were all sequenced from one sample in a study of CD8 T cells in ankylosing spondylitis. Using its own MiXCR run on the 5' RACE reads, TCRdb lists one record per CDR3 protein. The sample has about 400,000 distinct CDR3 sequences, around 20% seen once. The specimen sequenced was blood, either unsorted or a sorted T cell fraction (not recorded which). Receptor source: a male donor with ankylosing spondylitis or in good health (not recorded which).

The chain is built from TRBV5-1 and TRBJ2-7, with unresolved D. The CDR3 spans 13 residues. CDR1 and CDR2 from the germline V gene are SGHRS and YFSETQ. V was clipped by 0 bases and J by 4 bases, with 8 bases between them. CDR3: CASSLETEYEQYF. The CDR3 coding sequence is TGCGCCAGCAGCTTGGAAACAGAGTACGAGCAGTACTTC. The variable domain in full, completed from reference TRBV5-1 and TRBJ2-7, reads KAGVTQTPRYLIKTRGQQVTLSCSPISGHRSVSWYQQTPGQGLQFLFEYFSETQRNKGNFPGRFSGRQFSNSRSEMNVSTLELGDSALYLCASSLETEYEQYFGPGTRLTVT.

This clonotype was seen only a few times. The J gene is TRBJ2-7, the V gene TRBV5-5; no firm D call. The CDR3 has 14 amino acids. Germline loops: CDR1 SGHKS, CDR2 YYEKEE (reference sequence). V lost 0 bases and J lost 5, with 12 bases in between. The CDR3 reads CASSLEVFRHEQYF. CDR3 nucleotides: TGTGCCAGCAGCTTGGAGGTTTTCCGACACGAGCAGTACTTC.

This clonotype was counted between two and nine times. The V and J genes are TRBV6-4 and TRBJ2-3; the match to TRBD1 covers 12 bases. Germline CDR1 and CDR2: MRHNA and SNTAGT. The CDR3 has 16 residues. J was trimmed by 4 bases and V by 5 bases; bases with no gene match: 7. CDR3 nucleotide sequence: TGTGCCAGCAGTCATACCGGGACAGGGGGCCCAGATACGCAGTATTTT. Translation: CASSHTGTGGPDTQYF.

This clonotype was picked up a small number of times. V gene TRBV4-1 combines with J gene TRBJ1-1; possible D gene TRBD1, 5 bases. V dropped 5 bases and J dropped 7 bases, with 17 bases sitting between them. The CDR3 has 14 amino acids. CDR1 and CDR2 from the germline V gene are MGHRA and YSYEKL. The CDR3 here is CASSLMLGEREAFF. The CDR3 nucleotides read TGCGCCAGCAGCTTAATGTTAGGGGAGCGTGAAGCTTTCTTT.

This clonotype was counted at least ten times. The V call is TRBV29-1, the J call TRBJ2-1; D is undetermined. Germline lookup yields CDR1 SQVTM and CDR2 ANQGSEA. The CDR3 runs to 11 residues. The ends were cut back, 4 bases at V and 4 bases at J, with 5 bases in the middle. CDR3: CSVVEYNEQFF. CDR3 nucleotide sequence: TGCAGCGTTGTAGAATACAATGAGCAGTTCTTC.

The chain employs TRBV12-3 or TRBV12-4 and TRBJ2-3, with TRBD2 matching 11 bases. The J segment lost 4 bases and the V segment lost 4 bases, leaving 7 bases of the junction unmatched. This CDR3 is built from 16 residues. Written as DNA, the CDR3 is TGTGCCAGCAGTTGGCTTAGCGGGGGGGCTGCAGATACGCAGTATTTT. As protein: CASSWLSGGAADTQYF.

This clonotype was counted a few times. This rearrangement joins TRBV4-1 to TRBJ1-1, with a weak D call TRBD1 (5 bases). Trimming removed 2 bases from V and 0 bases from J, with 10 bases in between. CDR3 length: 15 amino acids. Germline V lookup: CDR1 MGHRA, CDR2 YSYEKL. CDR3 in DNA: TGCGCCAGCAGCCAATCAGGGCCGATGAACACTGAAGCTTTCTTT. Its translation is CASSQSGPMNTEAFF.

The J gene is TRBJ2-7, the V gene TRBV9; the D is unclear. CDR3 size: 13 residues. The V gene lost 0 bases and the J gene lost 2 bases, with 6 bases spanning the gap. Germline CDR1 and CDR2: SGDLS and YYNGEE. CDR3: CASSVDTPYEQYF. CDR3 DNA sequence: TGTGCCAGCAGCGTAGACACTCCCTACGAGCAGTACTTC.

The chain carries TRBV5-5 and TRBJ2-5; D gene unclear. CDR1 is SGHKS, CDR2 YYEKEE, per germline (reference sequence). The V end was cut by 2 bases, the J end by 4 bases, with 15 bases between. The CDR3 spans 15 residues. The CDR3 DNA reads as TGTGCCAGCAGCTTTGGGAACAGCCTCCTAGAGACCCAGTACTTC. Amino acids: CASSFGNSLLETQYF.

This clonotype occurred a few times. The chain joins TRBV7-8 to TRBJ2-6; D ambiguous. The CDR3 runs 15 residues. Trimming stripped 1 base from V and 0 bases from J, with 4 bases between. Germline loops: CDR1 SGHVS, CDR2 FQNEAQ. The CDR3 DNA reads TGTGCCAGCAGCTTAGTACGCTCTGGGGCCAACGTCCTGACTTTC. Protein: CASSLVRSGANVLTF.

This clonotype was picked up many times. The chain links TRBV12-5 to TRBJ2-5, with a weak D call TRBD1 (6 bases). The CDR3 loop spans 16 amino acids. CDR1 and CDR2 (germline): LGHNT, FRNRAP. Trimming cost V 5 bases and J 5 bases, with 21 bases left between them. The CDR3 bases are TGTGCTAGTGGTCCTGGGTGGGCAGGGGTTGAGGAGACCCAGTACTTC. Translation: CASGPGWAGVEETQYF.

The chain recombines TRBV5-1 with TRBJ2-7, with D maybe TRBD2 (6 bases). This CDR3 is built from 16 residues. Germline lookup yields CDR1 SGHRS and CDR2 YFSETQ. Trimming left V 0 bases short and J 1 base short, with 14 bases between. CDR3 sequence: CASSLGLGARSYEQYF. CDR3 DNA sequence: TGCGCCAGCAGCTTGGGACTAGGGGCGAGATCCTACGAGCAGTACTTC. Combining the CDR3 with reference TRBV5-1 and TRBJ2-7 gives the whole variable domain KAGVTQTPRYLIKTRGQQVTLSCSPISGHRSVSWYQQTPGQGLQFLFEYFSETQRNKGNFPGRFSGRQFSNSRSEMNVSTLELGDSALYLCASSLGLGARSYEQYFGPGTRLTVT.

A few counts support this clonotype. The chain carries TRBV29-1 and TRBJ2-1; 12 nucleotides align to TRBD2. This CDR3 is 16 amino acids long. Germline loops: CDR1 SQVTM, CDR2 ANQGSEA. The V gene end was trimmed by 3 bases and the J gene end by 4 bases; junction bases not matched to a gene: 7. In DNA, the CDR3 is TGCAGCGTTGAGGCCCTAGCGGGGGGGGAGTACAATGAGCAGTTCTTC. It codes for CSVEALAGGEYNEQFF.

This clonotype showed up just a few times. V gene TRBV15 combines with J gene TRBJ1-4; D might be TRBD1 (5 bases). This CDR3 is built from 14 residues. Trimming took 4 bases from V and 5 from J, leaving 11 bases between them. Germline-derived CDR1 and CDR2 are LNHNV and YYDKDF (reference sequence). The CDR3 spells CATSTRQRNEKLFF. The CDR3 DNA follows: TGTGCCACCAGCACAAGACAGAGGAATGAAAAACTGTTTTTT.

This clonotype was observed a handful of times. An end of the junction differs from the germline gene, which may be a read error. This chain links TRBV20-1 with TRBJ2-2; perhaps TRBD2 as D (5 bases). There are 17 residues in the CDR3. Germline CDR1 reads DFQATT; CDR2 reads SNEGSKA (reference sequence). CDR3: CSATPPPGEGNPGELFF. The CDR3 nucleotides read TGCAGTGCTACCCCACCTCCCGGGGAAGGGAACCCCGGGGAGCTGTTTTTT.

On this clonotype: One end of the junction fails to match germline, which may point to a read error. The chain uses TRBV29-1 and TRBJ2-7; D is tentatively TRBD1 or TRBD2 (5 bases each). CDR1 and CDR2 (germline): SQVTM, ANQGSEA. The CDR3 extends over 12 amino acids. CDR3 sequence (DNA): TGCAGCGATGAAGTGCGAGGGGACGAGCAGTACTTC. Its translation is CSDEVRGDEQYF.

This clonotype was counted between two and nine times. The chain is built from TRBV20-1 and TRBJ2-3, with a possible D match to TRBD2 (6 bases). The CDR3 runs to 16 residues. Germline V lookup: CDR1 DFQATT, CDR2 SNEGSKA (reference sequence). V was clipped by 0 bases and J by 2 bases, with 15 bases between them. The CDR3, as DNA: TGCAGTGCTAGAGATCTGGGCGGGGCCCACACAGATACGCAGTATTTT. It is translated as CSARDLGGAHTDTQYF.

V and J are TRBV29-1 and TRBJ2-1; D is possibly TRBD1 (6 bases). V lost 3 bases, J lost 6 bases, and 12 bases lay in between. Germline-derived CDR1 and CDR2 are SQVTM and ANQGSEA. The CDR3 is 13 residues long. The CDR3 DNA reads as TGCAGCGTTGAGAGGGGGTTGGGCAATGAGCAGTTCTTC. It encodes CSVERGLGNEQFF.

The rearrangement uses TRBV12-3 or TRBV12-4 and TRBJ2-1, with 12 bases aligning to TRBD2. V dropped 6 bases and J dropped 6; count of bases not matched to a gene: 6. The CDR3 contains 15 residues. The CDR3 DNA follows: TGTGCCAGCAGCTCTAGCGGGGGGGCCCTCAATGAGCAGTTCTTC. The encoded protein is CASSSSGGALNEQFF.

In this sample, this clonotype turned up a few times. The chain employs TRBV3-1 and TRBJ2-7; D perhaps matches TRBD1 (6 bases). CDR3 length equals 15 residues. Germline assignment: CDR1 LGHDT and CDR2 YNNKEL (reference sequence). V shed 1 base and J shed 2 bases, with 12 bases lying between them. The CDR3 nucleotides are TGTGCCAGCAGCCAAGCTTGGACAGCGGCCTACGAGCAGTACTTC. It translates to CASSQAWTAAYEQYF.

The V gene is TRBV7-8, the J gene TRBJ2-1; TRBD1 aligns across 10 bases. The V segment lost 8 bases and the J segment 7 bases; nucleotides outside the gene matches: 8. Germline V gene lookup returns CDR1 SGHVS and CDR2 FQNEAQ. The CDR3 consists of 14 residues. The DNA of the CDR3 is TGTGCCAGCCACCGACAGGGGGCTGTTAATGAGCAGTTCTTC. Protein product: CASHRQGAVNEQFF.

V and J are TRBV7-9 and TRBJ2-1; TRBD1 matches 9 bases. The germline V gene has CDR1 SEHNR and CDR2 FQNEAQ (reference sequence). The length of the CDR3 is 15 residues. J lost 6 bases, V lost 3 bases, and 6 bases had no gene match. In DNA, the CDR3 is TGTGCCAGCAGCTTTGGGACAGGGTATGGCAATGAGCAGTTCTTC. It yields the protein CASSFGTGYGNEQFF.

The chain joins TRBV7-8 to TRBJ2-7; a possible D gene is TRBD1 (5 bases). The length of the CDR3 is 16 residues. Germline V gene data show CDR1 as SGHVS and CDR2 as FQNEAQ. V was cut by 1 base and J by 2 bases, with 15 bases left in between. Here the CDR3 reads CASSLGGWGTAYEQYF. The CDR3 coding sequence is TGTGCCAGCAGCTTAGGGGGTTGGGGCACAGCCTACGAGCAGTACTTC.

The chain has TRBV9 and TRBJ2-5; a possible D gene is TRBD1 (8 bases). Germline V gene sequence: CDR1 SGDLS, CDR2 YYNGEE. Trimming took 4 bases from V and 4 from J, leaving 23 bases between them. This CDR3 is built from 17 residues. CDR3 nucleotides: TGTGCCAGCAGCCCCCGACTAGCAGGGGGCGGTCGAGAGACCCAGTACTTC. This codes for CASSPRLAGGGRETQYF.

The V call is TRBV6-1, the J call TRBJ2-5, with D perhaps matching TRBD2 (7 bases). The CDR3 runs to 14 residues. V was clipped by 8 bases and J by 4 bases, with 17 bases between them. Germline assignment: CDR1 MNHNS and CDR2 SASEGT. The CDR3 DNA sequence: TGTGCCAGCTCCCTCTTAGGGGGGGTAGAGACCCAGTACTTC. Encoded protein: CASSLLGGVETQYF.

This clonotype was found a few times. V gene TRBV4-1 combines with J gene TRBJ2-1, with 8 bases that match TRBD2. Germline-derived CDR1 and CDR2 are MGHRA and YSYEKL. The CDR3 length is 16 residues. Germline trimming cut 4 bases from V and 10 bases from J; bases unmatched to any gene: 15. The CDR3 spells CASSRYSGDLALEQFF. The CDR3 coding sequence is TGCGCCAGCAGCCGATATAGCGGGGACCTCGCCCTAGAGCAGTTCTTC.

V gene TRBV4-2 combines with J gene TRBJ2-5; tentative D call: TRBD2 (5 bases). CDR3 length equals 16 residues. Germline assignment: CDR1 LGHNA and CDR2 YNFKEQ. V gave up 0 bases and J gave up 5 bases, with 16 bases separating them. DNA of the CDR3: TGTGCCAGCAGCCAAGATCATCCCCAGGAGGAGGAGACCCAGTACTTC. This translates into CASSQDHPQEEETQYF.